The sequence of this T cell receptor (beta chain) was determined in a study of metastatic and nonmetastatic thyroid tumors. Between the trimmed V and J ends, which lost 4 bases and 1 base, there was a span of 18 bases. Germline CDR1 reads SGHNT; CDR2 reads YYREEE (reference sequence). CDR3 length equals 16 residues. Each patient went into thyroid surgery without having received any treatment. Authors' data handling: Researchers built a distant-metastasis classifier for papillary thyroid cancer that drew on CDR3 differences across clinicopathological groups. MiXCR re-clonotyped the PCR reads for TCRdb. TCRdb, rather than the study authors, made the V and J calls. The table records some 93,000 clones, about 12% of them present only once.

The source material was blood. V gene TRBV5-4 combines with J gene TRBJ2-7, with D unclear. The TCR was taken from a female donor with papillary thyroid cancer or a benign thyroid nodule (not recorded which). Some clones in this sample may be carry-over from other donors' samples. CDR3: CASSPQPSSTSYEQYF. The CDR3 nucleotides are TGTGCCAGCAGCCCGCAACCGTCATCCACTTCCTACGAGCAGTACTTC.